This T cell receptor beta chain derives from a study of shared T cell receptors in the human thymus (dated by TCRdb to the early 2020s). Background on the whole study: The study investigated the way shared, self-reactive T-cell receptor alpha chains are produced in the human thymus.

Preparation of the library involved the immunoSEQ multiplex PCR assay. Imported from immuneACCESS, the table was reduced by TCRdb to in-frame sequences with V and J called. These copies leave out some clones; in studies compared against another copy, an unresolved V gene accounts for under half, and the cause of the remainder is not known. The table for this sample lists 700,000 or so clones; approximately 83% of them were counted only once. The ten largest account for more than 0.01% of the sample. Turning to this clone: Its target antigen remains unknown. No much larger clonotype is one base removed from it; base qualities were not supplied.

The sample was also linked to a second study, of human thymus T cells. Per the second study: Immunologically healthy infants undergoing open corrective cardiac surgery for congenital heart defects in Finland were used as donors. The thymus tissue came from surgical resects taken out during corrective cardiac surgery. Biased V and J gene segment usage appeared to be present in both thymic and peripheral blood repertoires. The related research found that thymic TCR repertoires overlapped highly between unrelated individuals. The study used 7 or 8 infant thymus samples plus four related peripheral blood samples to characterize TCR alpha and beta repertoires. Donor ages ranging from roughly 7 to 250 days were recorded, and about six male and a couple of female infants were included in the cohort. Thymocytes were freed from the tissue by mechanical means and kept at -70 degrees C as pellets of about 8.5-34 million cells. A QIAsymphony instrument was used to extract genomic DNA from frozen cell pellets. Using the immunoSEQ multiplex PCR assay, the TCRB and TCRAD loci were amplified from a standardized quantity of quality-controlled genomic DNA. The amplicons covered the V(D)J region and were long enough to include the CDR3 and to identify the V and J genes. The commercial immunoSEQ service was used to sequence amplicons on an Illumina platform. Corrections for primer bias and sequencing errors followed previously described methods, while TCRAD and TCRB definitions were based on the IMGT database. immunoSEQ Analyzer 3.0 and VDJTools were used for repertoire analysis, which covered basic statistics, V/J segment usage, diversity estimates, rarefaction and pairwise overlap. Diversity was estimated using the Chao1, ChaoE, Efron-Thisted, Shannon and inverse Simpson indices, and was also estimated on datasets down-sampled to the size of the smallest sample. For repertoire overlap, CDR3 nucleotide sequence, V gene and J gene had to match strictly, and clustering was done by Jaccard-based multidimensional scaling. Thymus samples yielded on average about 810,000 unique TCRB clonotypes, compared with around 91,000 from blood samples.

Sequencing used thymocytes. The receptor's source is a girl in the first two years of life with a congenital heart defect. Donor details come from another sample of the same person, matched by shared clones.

CDR3 loop: CASIPLGAPYEQYF. The nucleotide sequence is given as TGTGCCAGCATTCCCTTAGGGGCCCCCTACGAGCAGTACTTC. The chain joins TRBV28 to TRBJ2-7; the D gene is perhaps TRBD1, from 5 matching bases. Relative to germline, V is 7 bases shorter and J is 2 bases shorter, with 15 bases between their ends. The germline V gene sets CDR1 to MDHEN and CDR2 to SYDVKM. Reading from cysteine to phenylalanine, the CDR3 counts 14 amino acids. The kept DNA is CDR3 alone, 42 bases in frame from the first base.